Reported below is one T cell receptor beta chain. This clonotype was recorded at least ten times. Its cognate antigen has yet to be identified. Base qualities were left out, and no much larger clone turns up one base away. These data originate in a study of T-cell reconstitution after alpha-beta-depleted transplantation in children (dated by TCRdb to the mid-2010s). Some background on the complete study: T-cell immune reconstitution after TCRalphabeta/CD19-depleted allogeneic hematopoietic cell transplantation in children was quantitatively tracked in the study by means of TCR repertoire profiling. The research as a whole found: Hyperexpanded clone frequencies declined over subsequent months; after one year, T-cell counts and TCRbeta diversity were mostly attributed to newly produced T cells. Apparently early alphabetaT-cell count recovery about two months after transplant reportedly relied on only several hundred rapidly expanded clones derived from non-depleted graft cells. The high TCRbeta diversity at day 60 in some patients was ascribed to recipient T cells and intrathymic progenitors that had survived conditioning.

The CDR3, cysteine through phenylalanine, is 18 amino acids long. Only CDR3 DNA is held: 54 bases, read in frame from base 1. CDR1 is given as SGHRS and CDR2 as YFSETQ, both from the germline V gene. V and J are trimmed by 4 bases and 1 base, and the gene matches miss 11 bases of the junction. This specimen's treatment or condition label, interpreted: allogeneic hematopoietic cell transplantation with graft depleted of TCRalphabeta T cells and CD19 B cells. TCRalphabeta/CD19-depleted allogeneic hematopoietic cell grafts were given to the transplant recipients, all of whom were children. The library was obtained by PCR. Sequencing was performed on an Illumina HiSeq 2500. TCR libraries were prepared with molecular barcoding, using unique molecular identifiers to normalize TCRbeta repertoire quantification. In-frame beta chains were kept once TCRdb had trimmed the public reads at Q25 with fastp and called clones with MiXCR. Every CDR3 protein is listed once, alongside the most common genes and DNA of its rows. The sample table contains roughly 300,000 distinct CDR3 sequences; only one count was recorded for 9.5% to 13% of them. The ten largest account for roughly a quarter of the sample.

The origin of this receptor is a male patient between 2 and 9 years old who had a stem cell transplant for chronic granulomatous disease, so the T cells may come from the graft donor. The sample in question was peripheral blood, obtained 180 days after TCRalphabeta/CD19-depleted stem cell transplant. The chain joins TRBV5-1 to TRBJ2-1, with 10 middle bases fitting TRBD2. The nucleotide sequence is given as TGCGCCAGCAGCGGGGGACTAGCGAGCTTTTTTTCCTACAATGAGCAGTTCTTC. Translated, it gives CASSGGLASFFSYNEQFF. Where the CDR3 stops, the reference TRBV5-1 and TRBJ2-1 genes take over; the full variable domain is KAGVTQTPRYLIKTRGQQVTLSCSPISGHRSVSWYQQTPGQGLQFLFEYFSETQRNKGNFPGRFSGRQFSNSRSEMNVSTLELGDSALYLCASSGGLASFFSYNEQFFGPGTRLTVL.